The 27 T cell receptor beta chains presented below share a single source sample, sequenced in a study of shared T cell receptors in the human thymus. This table comes from immunoSEQ multiplex PCR, and its TCRdb copy is limited to in-frame clones, with some not included. The data hold 630,000 or so clones, with more than 70% observed a single time. These same records also appear under a second study, on human thymus T cells.

The sequenced sample consisted of thymocytes. These receptors all stem from a boy less than two years old with a congenital heart defect.

Only one count was recorded for this clone. V gene TRBV5-6 combines with J gene TRBJ2-5; TRBD2 might be the D (5 bases). The CDR3 contains 16 residues. In germline, CDR1 is SGHDT, CDR2 YYEEEE. V was shortened by 0 bases and J by 11 bases, with 23 bases between the two germline ends. CDR3 nucleotides: TGTGCCAGCAGCTTGGGAGGTCCGTTATCAGGCTCGGGGCAGTACTTC. Translated: CASSLGGPLSGSGQYF.

The chain carries TRBV7-9 and TRBJ2-3; TRBD1 aligns across 9 bases. This CDR3 contains 14 residues. Germline V gene data show CDR1 as SEHNR and CDR2 as FQNEAQ (reference sequence). With 5 bases clipped from V and 8 bases from J, the junction kept 8 bases outside the gene matches. The CDR3 sequence: CASSRDRDWGTQYF. The CDR3 DNA is TGTGCCAGCAGCCGGGACAGGGATTGGGGTACGCAGTATTTT.

The V call is TRBV19, the J call TRBJ2-1, with D perhaps TRBD2 (5 bases). Germline CDR1 reads LNHDA; CDR2 reads SQIVND (reference sequence). The CDR3 runs 13 residues. V lost 7 bases and J 0 bases, leaving 7 bases between the germline ends. CDR3 DNA: TGTGCCAGTACGGGGTCCTCCTACAATGAGCAGTTCTTC. Its translation is CASTGSSYNEQFF. The full variable domain, completed using reference TRBV19 and TRBJ2-1, is DGGITQSPKYLFRKEGQNVTLSCEQNLNHDAMYWYRQDPGQGLRLIYYSQIVNDFQKGDIAEGYSVSREKKESFPLTVTSAQKNPTAFYLCASTGSSYNEQFFGPGTRLTVL.

This sequence joins TRBV27 and TRBJ1-2, with TRBD1 matching over 9 bases. The V segment lost 7 bases and the J segment 4 bases; nucleotides outside the gene matches: 10. From germline, CDR1 is MNHEY and CDR2 SMNVEV (reference sequence). The CDR3 extends over 15 amino acids. The DNA for the CDR3 is TGTGCCAGCACGACCCGGGACAGGGTCGTCTATGGCTACACCTTC. Translation: CASTTRDRVVYGYTF.

CDR3 DNA: TGTGCCAGCAGCTTAATCGGTTCTGGAGGGGATAATTCACCCCTCCACTTT. Its translation: CASSLIGSGGDNSPLHF. The chain combines TRBV7-3 with TRBJ1-6; D is perhaps TRBD1 (5 bases). The germline gives CDR1 SGHTA, CDR2 FQGTGA. The CDR3 totals 17 residues. V dropped 1 base and J dropped 5 bases, with 15 bases sitting between them.

As for this clone: At one end, the junction sequence differs from germline, possibly due to a read error. V usage is TRBV6-1 and J usage is TRBJ2-3; 7 bases are a match to TRBD1. CDR3 size: 13 residues. Germline V gene lookup returns CDR1 MNHNS and CDR2 SASEGT. Written as DNA, the CDR3 is TGTGCCAGCCGTGACAGGGCCTCAGATACGCAGTATTTT. Its translation: CASRDRASDTQYF.

The gene calls are TRBV30 and TRBJ2-7; D call uncertain. The V gene's germline CDR1 is GTSNPN and CDR2 SVGIG (reference sequence). V was clipped by 0 bases and J by 0 bases, with 12 bases between them. The CDR3 totals 15 residues. CDR3: CAWSVRVSSSYEQYF. The CDR3 DNA follows: TGTGCCTGGAGTGTACGGGTCTCAAGCTCCTACGAGCAGTACTTC.

The rearrangement joins TRBV7-9 to TRBJ1-6; no definite D call. Trimming took off 1 base at V and 5 bases at J, with 12 bases between the two ends. CDR3 size: 16 residues. The V gene's germline CDR1 is SEHNR and CDR2 FQNEAQ (reference sequence). For the CDR3, the DNA is TGTGCCAGCAGCTTAGGGCAAGGTGGAGATAATTCACCCCTCCACTTT. Residues: CASSLGQGGDNSPLHF.

This clone was counted a single time. V is TRBV9 and J is TRBJ2-1; 9 positions match TRBD2. The CDR3 has 15 amino acids. V dropped 4 bases and J dropped 4; count of bases not matched to a gene: 6. Germline-derived CDR1 and CDR2 are SGDLS and YYNGEE. DNA for the CDR3: TGTGCCAGCAGCCCCCAGCGGGGGGCTTACAATGAGCAGTTCTTC. Translating gives CASSPQRGAYNEQFF.

The chain combines TRBV6-1 with TRBJ1-4, with D tentatively TRBD1 (6 bases). The V end lost 4 bases, the J end lost 0 bases, and 21 bases lay between the germline ends. Germline V gene lookup returns CDR1 MNHNS and CDR2 SASEGT. The CDR3 extends over 19 amino acids. CDR3 loop: CASSGQATRGFATNEKLFF. The CDR3 bases are TGTGCCAGCAGTGGACAGGCGACAAGAGGATTTGCAACTAATGAAAAACTGTTTTTT.

This chain uses TRBV7-9 with TRBJ1-5; 8 bases match TRBD1. Trimming removed 5 bases from V and 3 bases from J; junction bases left unmatched: 9. The CDR3 is 16 amino acids. The germline gives CDR1 SEHNR, CDR2 FQNEAQ (reference sequence). The CDR3 here is CASSPGQGPVNQPQHF. The CDR3 nucleotides are TGTGCCAGCAGCCCAGGACAGGGACCGGTCAATCAGCCCCAGCATTTT.

This clone is a singleton in its sample. The V call is TRBV5-1, the J call TRBJ2-7; TRBD1 might be the D (6 bases). Germline CDR1 reads SGHRS; CDR2 reads YFSETQ. V lost 5 bases to trimming and J lost 2 bases, with 8 bases between them. The CDR3 covers 12 residues. For the CDR3, the DNA is TGCGCCAGCAGACAGGGCACCTACGAGCAGTACTTC. Its translation: CASRQGTYEQYF.

V and J are TRBV14 and TRBJ2-2; D call uncertain. This CDR3 has 14 residues. V was trimmed by 0 bases and J by 5 bases, leaving 7 bases between them. Germline loops: CDR1 SGHDN, CDR2 FVKESK. In DNA form, the CDR3 reads TGTGCCAGCAGCCAAGATATGAGGACCGGGGAGCTGTTTTTT. It translates to CASSQDMRTGELFF.

The chain carries TRBV11-2 and TRBJ2-1; D is perhaps TRBD1 (5 bases). Germline V gene sequence: CDR1 SGHAT, CDR2 FQNNGV. The V gene lost 7 bases and the J gene lost 6 bases, with 22 bases spanning the gap. The CDR3 loop spans 16 amino acids. The CDR3, as DNA: TGTGCCAGCATACTTAGGGGAAAGAATAATCCCAATGAGCAGTTCTTC. Translating it yields CASILRGKNNPNEQFF.

This sequence joins TRBV7-2 and TRBJ2-2; 8 positions match TRBD1. V lost 5 bases to trimming and J lost 3 bases; unmatched junction nucleotides: 8. The CDR3 spans 16 residues. CDR1 is SGHTA, CDR2 FQGNSA, per germline. CDR3 residues: CASSVRGRRDTGELFF. The CDR3 coding sequence is TGTGCCAGCAGCGTCAGGGGGCGAAGGGACACCGGGGAGCTGTTTTTT.

This chain connects TRBV28 to TRBJ2-3; 9 bases map to TRBD2. Germline V gene data show CDR1 as MDHEN and CDR2 as SYDVKM. V shed 5 bases, J shed 2 bases, and the junction held 5 bases outside the gene matches. The CDR3 loop spans 15 amino acids. The CDR3 here is CASSTSSGDTDTQYF. Written as DNA, the CDR3 is TGTGCCAGCAGTACCTCTAGCGGGGACACAGATACGCAGTATTTT.

The V gene is TRBV4-3, the J gene TRBJ2-3; D is unresolved. V lost 1 base and J lost 0, with 5 bases in between. Per germline, CDR1 LGHNA and CDR2 YSLEER. CDR3 length: 14 amino acids. DNA for the CDR3: TGCGCCAGCAGCCAAGGGAGCAGCACAGATACGCAGTATTTT. Protein product: CASSQGSSTDTQYF.

The chain joins TRBV27 to TRBJ2-7; 12 bases agree with TRBD2. V dropped 5 bases and J dropped 9; count of bases not matched to a gene: 23. The CDR3 runs to 19 residues. Germline V lookup: CDR1 MNHEY, CDR2 SMNVEV (reference sequence). Here the CDR3 DNA reads TGTGCCAGCAGTGCGGTAACGCGAGCCCGGCTAGCGGGAGGGCCCGGGCAGTACTTC. It translates to CASSAVTRARLAGGPGQYF.

This clone appeared once. This rearrangement joins TRBV7-8 to TRBJ2-5; 7 bases align to TRBD1. V lost 1 base, J lost 5 bases, and 7 bases stayed unmatched. Germline-derived CDR1 and CDR2 are SGHVS and FQNEAQ. This CDR3 spans 15 amino acids. The CDR3 DNA reads as TGTGCCAGCAGCTTAGAGACAGGGCCGGCGGAGACCCAGTACTTC. Amino acid sequence: CASSLETGPAETQYF.

This chain joins TRBV6-6 and TRBJ2-4, with 7 bases aligning to TRBD1. The germline gives CDR1 MNHNY, CDR2 SVGAGI (reference sequence). V was clipped by 5 bases and J by 8 bases; unmatched bases: 15. The CDR3 length is 16 residues. The DNA for the CDR3 is TGTGCCAGCAGTCCACCCCACAGGGGCTCGTGGGACATTCAGTACTTC. Translating gives CASSPPHRGSWDIQYF.

The J gene is TRBJ1-4, the V gene TRBV15, with D possibly matching TRBD1 (5 bases). The V end lost 7 bases, the J end lost 2 bases, and 29 bases lay between the germline ends. This CDR3 spans 20 amino acids. CDR1 and CDR2 from the germline V gene are LNHNV and YYDKDF (reference sequence). CDR3 amino acids: CATTQRGYRPLGHTNEKLFF. As DNA, the CDR3 is TGTGCCACCACCCAGCGGGGTTACAGGCCCCTAGGACATACTAATGAAAAACTGTTTTTT.

The chain employs TRBV9 and TRBJ2-3; 15 bases align to TRBD2. This CDR3 is 20 amino acids long. CDR1 is SGDLS and CDR2 is YYNGEE in the germline V gene. V was pared by 3 bases and J by 0 bases, with 11 bases of the junction left unmatched. The CDR3 spells CASSEKPGLAGGPSTDTQYF. The CDR3 DNA reads as TGTGCCAGCAGCGAAAAACCGGGACTAGCGGGGGGCCCCAGCACAGATACGCAGTATTTT. Using reference TRBV9 and TRBJ2-3 for the parts outside the CDR3, the full variable domain is DSGVTQTPKHLITATGQRVTLRCSPRSGDLSVYWYQQSLDQGLQFLIQYYNGEERAKGNILERFSAQQFPDLHSELNLSSLELGDSALYFCASSEKPGLAGGPSTDTQYFGPGTRLTVL.

The chain uses TRBV14 and TRBJ2-3; TRBD2 aligns across 12 bases. This CDR3 has 17 amino acids. After removal of 0 bases from V and 5 bases from J, the junction contained 6 bases not matched to a gene. Germline CDR1 SGHDN, CDR2 FVKESK. The CDR3 bases are TGTGCCAGCAGCCAAGATCCGACTAGCGGGAGAATAGATACGCAGTATTTT. This sequence encodes CASSQDPTSGRIDTQYF.

CDR3 DNA: TGCGCCAGCAGCTTGGCCGGGAGGGCAAACCCGAACACTGAAGCTTTCTTT. Its translation is CASSLAGRANPNTEAFF. The rearrangement uses TRBV5-1 and TRBJ1-1, with D unresolved. This CDR3 has 17 amino acids. From germline, CDR1 is SGHRS and CDR2 YFSETQ. Between the trimmed V and J ends, which lost 0 bases and 1 base, there was a span of 16 bases.

Comment on this clone: Mismatch with germline at one junction end may stem from a read error. The V and J genes are TRBV7-9 and TRBJ1-6; D perhaps matches TRBD1 (5 bases). This CDR3 has 14 amino acids. Germline CDR1 and CDR2: SEHNR and FQNEAQ (reference sequence). The CDR3 region is CASRLDSYNSPLHF. The CDR3 DNA follows: TGTGCCAGCAGATTAGACAGCTATAATTCACCCCTCCACTTT.

The J gene is TRBJ1-4, the V gene TRBV27, with D maybe TRBD1 (5 bases). The germline V gene has CDR1 MNHEY and CDR2 SMNVEV (reference sequence). Between the trimmed V and J ends, which lost 5 bases and 4 bases, there was a span of 14 bases. This CDR3 is built from 15 residues. CDR3 loop: CASSGTDSDNEKLFF. In nucleotides, the CDR3 is TGTGCCAGCAGTGGAACCGACAGCGATAATGAAAAACTGTTTTTT.

The chain is built from TRBV28 and TRBJ2-7; the match to TRBD2 covers 10 bases. V shed 3 bases and J 3 bases; nucleotides not matched to a gene: 11. Germline V CDR1 and CDR2: MDHEN, SYDVKM. The CDR3 runs 17 residues. In DNA, the CDR3 is TGTGCCAGCAGTTTTTCCCTCGGACTAGCGGAACTCTACGAGCAGTACTTC. This gives the protein CASSFSLGLAELYEQYF.